This TCR beta chain was recovered during a study of T cell responses to AZD1222 COVID-19 vaccine. V gave up 6 bases and J gave up 1 base; unmatched junction bases: 3. The CDR3 has 14 amino acids. Germline V CDR1 and CDR2: MNHEY, SMNVEV (reference sequence). Study-level findings and limits: Unmutated variant regions reportedly attract nearly half of all spike-specific TCRs.

The protocol was immunoSEQ multiplex PCR, while the TCRdb copy is restricted to in-frame clones and leaves out a portion. The sample carries 100,000 to 150,000 clones, roughly 90% recorded once. The sample holds one count of this clone. Its antigen is unidentified. The chain couples TRBV27 to TRBJ2-7; 10 bases are shared with TRBD2. The TCR was taken from an adult in good health. This specimen consisted of peripheral blood, obtained on day 0 of AZD1222 vaccination. This chain's CDR3 is CASRGLAESYEQYF. The CDR3 coding sequence is TGTGCCAGCAGAGGACTAGCGGAATCCTACGAGCAGTACTTC.